This T cell receptor (beta chain) emerged from a study of immune heterogeneity within non-small cell lung tumors. Study conclusions and caveats: Tumor sites in a patient shared identical dominant CDR3 beta clonotypes and also carried site-unique high-frequency clones. With local tumor mutational burden, local T-cell clonality showed a moderate but significant correlation (R roughly 0.36).

This clonotype was recorded at least ten times. The antigen is unknown. Multiplex PCR employing 32 V and 13 J primers generated amplicons of the TCR beta CDR3. MiXCR, applied by TCRdb to the multiplex PCR reads, yields one record per CDR3 protein. The sample has fewer than 7,500 distinct CDR3 sequences; roughly 22% are singletons. Bulk tumor genomic DNA constituted the template, at approximately 600 ng per sample. During surgery, each primary tumor gave multiple biopsies spaced as far apart as possible. Curative surgery was performed on patients who had untreated, newly diagnosed non-small cell lung cancer. Those donating were patients (newly diagnosed with non-small cell lung cancer) who were having surgery with curative intent. The clonotype originates from a man in his fifties or sixties with non-small cell lung cancer. Sequencing was done on a sample of lung tumor tissue.

The CDR3 region is CASSKTSLRDNEQFF. DNA of the CDR3: TGTGCCAGCAGCAAGACTAGCCTCAGAGACAATGAGCAGTTCTTC. The chain combines TRBV11-3 with TRBJ2-1; 7 nucleotides line up with TRBD2. Germline CDR1 SGHNT, CDR2 YENEEA. The J segment lost 5 bases and the V segment lost 5 bases, leaving 9 bases of the junction unmatched. The CDR3 extends over 15 amino acids.